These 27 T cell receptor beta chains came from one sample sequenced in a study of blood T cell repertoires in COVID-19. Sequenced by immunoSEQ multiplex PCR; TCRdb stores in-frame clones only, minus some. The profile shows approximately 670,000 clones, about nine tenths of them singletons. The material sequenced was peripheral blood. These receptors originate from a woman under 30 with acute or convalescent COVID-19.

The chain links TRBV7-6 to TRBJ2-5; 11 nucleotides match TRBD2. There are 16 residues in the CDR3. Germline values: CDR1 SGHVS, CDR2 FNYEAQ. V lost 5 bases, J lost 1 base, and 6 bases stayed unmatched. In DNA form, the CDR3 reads TGTGCCAGCAGCCCCTGGACTAGCGGGTTCCAAGAGACCCAGTACTTC. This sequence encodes CASSPWTSGFQETQYF.

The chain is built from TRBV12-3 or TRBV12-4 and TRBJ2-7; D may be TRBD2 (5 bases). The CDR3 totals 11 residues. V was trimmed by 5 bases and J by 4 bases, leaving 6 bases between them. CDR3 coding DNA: TGTGCCAGCAGTCGGGGTTACGAGCAGTACTTC. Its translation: CASSRGYEQYF.

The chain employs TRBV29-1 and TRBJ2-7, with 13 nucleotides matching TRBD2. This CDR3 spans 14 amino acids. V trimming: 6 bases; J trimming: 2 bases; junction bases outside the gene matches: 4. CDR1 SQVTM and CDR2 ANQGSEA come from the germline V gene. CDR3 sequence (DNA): TGCAGCGTCTCAACTAGCGGGGGGGCCTACGAGCAGTACTTC. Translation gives CSVSTSGGAYEQYF.

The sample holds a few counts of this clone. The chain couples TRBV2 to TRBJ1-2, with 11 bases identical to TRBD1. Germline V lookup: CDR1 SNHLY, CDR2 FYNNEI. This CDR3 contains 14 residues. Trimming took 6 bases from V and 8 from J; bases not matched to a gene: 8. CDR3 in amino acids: CASRLGQGGGGYTF. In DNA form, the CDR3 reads TGTGCCAGCAGGTTGGGACAGGGGGGAGGAGGCTACACCTTC.

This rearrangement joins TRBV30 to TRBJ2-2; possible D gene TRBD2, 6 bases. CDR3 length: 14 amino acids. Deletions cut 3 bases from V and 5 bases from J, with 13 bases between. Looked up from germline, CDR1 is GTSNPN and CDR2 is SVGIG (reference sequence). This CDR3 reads CAWSSYAGTGELFF. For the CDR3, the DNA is TGTGCCTGGAGCTCTTATGCGGGGACCGGGGAGCTGTTTTTT. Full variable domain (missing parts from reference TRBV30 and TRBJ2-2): SQTIHQWPATLVQPVGSPLSLECTVEGTSNPNLYWYRQAAGRGLQLLFYSVGIGQISSEVPQNLSASRPQDRQFILSSKKLLLSDSGFYLCAWSSYAGTGELFFGEGSRLTVL.

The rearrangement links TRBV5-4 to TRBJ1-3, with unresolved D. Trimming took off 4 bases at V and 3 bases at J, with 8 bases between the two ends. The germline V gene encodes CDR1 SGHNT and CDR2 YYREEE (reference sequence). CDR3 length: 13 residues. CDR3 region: CASSAGVGNTIYF. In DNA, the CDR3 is TGTGCCAGCAGCGCCGGGGTTGGAAACACCATATATTTT. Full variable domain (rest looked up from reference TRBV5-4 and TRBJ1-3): ETGVTQSPTHLIKTRGQQVTLRCSSQSGHNTVSWYQQALGQGPQFIFQYYREEENGRGNFPPRFSGLQFPNYSSELNVNALELDDSALYLCASSAGVGNTIYFGEGSWLTVV.

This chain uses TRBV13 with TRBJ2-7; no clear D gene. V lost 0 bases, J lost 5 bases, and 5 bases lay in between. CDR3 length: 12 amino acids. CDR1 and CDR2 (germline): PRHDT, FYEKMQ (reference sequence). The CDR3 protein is CASSLGGHEQYF. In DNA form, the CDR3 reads TGTGCCAGCAGCTTAGGGGGCCACGAGCAGTACTTC.

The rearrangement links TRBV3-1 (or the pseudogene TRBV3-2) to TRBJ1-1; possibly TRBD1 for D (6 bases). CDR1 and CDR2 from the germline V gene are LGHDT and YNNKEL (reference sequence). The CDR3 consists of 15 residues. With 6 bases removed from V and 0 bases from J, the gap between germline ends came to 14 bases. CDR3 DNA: TGTGCCAGCAGTCCGGACAGAGTAATGAACACTGAAGCTTTCTTT. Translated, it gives CASSPDRVMNTEAFF.

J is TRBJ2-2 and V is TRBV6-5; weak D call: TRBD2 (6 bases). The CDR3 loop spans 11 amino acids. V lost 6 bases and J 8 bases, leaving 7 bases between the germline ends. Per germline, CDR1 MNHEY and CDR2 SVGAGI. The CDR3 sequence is CASRGLGELFF. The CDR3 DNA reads TGTGCCAGCAGGGGACTGGGGGAGCTGTTTTTT.

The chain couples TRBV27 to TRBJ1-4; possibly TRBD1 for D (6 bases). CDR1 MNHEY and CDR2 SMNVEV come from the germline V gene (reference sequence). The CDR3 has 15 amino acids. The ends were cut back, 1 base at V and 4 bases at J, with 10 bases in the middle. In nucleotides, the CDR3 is TGTGCCAGCAGTTTATTTCAGGGGCATAATGAAAAACTGTTTTTT. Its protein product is CASSLFQGHNEKLFF.

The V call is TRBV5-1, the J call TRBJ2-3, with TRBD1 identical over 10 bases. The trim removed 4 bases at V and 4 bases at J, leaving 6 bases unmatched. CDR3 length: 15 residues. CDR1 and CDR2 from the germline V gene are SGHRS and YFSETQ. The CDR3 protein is CASSPWTGGADTQYF. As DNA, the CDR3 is TGCGCCAGCAGCCCTTGGACAGGGGGAGCAGATACGCAGTATTTT.

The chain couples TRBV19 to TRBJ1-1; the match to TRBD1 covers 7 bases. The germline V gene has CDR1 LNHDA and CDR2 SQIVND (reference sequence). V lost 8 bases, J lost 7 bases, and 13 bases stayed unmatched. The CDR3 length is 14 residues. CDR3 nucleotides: TGTGCCAGTCGGACAGGTGACGGGCCTAGTGAAGCTTTCTTT. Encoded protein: CASRTGDGPSEAFF.

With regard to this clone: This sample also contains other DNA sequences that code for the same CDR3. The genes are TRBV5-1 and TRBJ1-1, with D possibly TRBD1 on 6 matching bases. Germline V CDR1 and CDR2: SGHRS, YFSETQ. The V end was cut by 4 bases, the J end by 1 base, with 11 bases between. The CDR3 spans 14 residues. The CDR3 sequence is CASSLQGRNTEAFF. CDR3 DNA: TGCGCCAGCAGCCTTCAGGGGAGGAACACTGAAGCTTTCTTT.

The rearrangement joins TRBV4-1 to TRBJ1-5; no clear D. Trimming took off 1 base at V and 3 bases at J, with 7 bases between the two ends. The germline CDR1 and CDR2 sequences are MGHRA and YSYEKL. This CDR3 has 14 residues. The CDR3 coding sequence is TGCGCCAGCAGCCAAGGGTCAGACAATCAGCCCCAGCATTTT. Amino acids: CASSQGSDNQPQHF.

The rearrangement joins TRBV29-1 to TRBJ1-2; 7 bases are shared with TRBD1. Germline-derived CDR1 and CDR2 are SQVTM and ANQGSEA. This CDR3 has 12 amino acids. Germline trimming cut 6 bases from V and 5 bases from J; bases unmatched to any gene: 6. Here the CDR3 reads CSVEGQTYGYTF. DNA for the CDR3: TGCAGCGTGGAGGGACAGACTTATGGCTACACCTTC.

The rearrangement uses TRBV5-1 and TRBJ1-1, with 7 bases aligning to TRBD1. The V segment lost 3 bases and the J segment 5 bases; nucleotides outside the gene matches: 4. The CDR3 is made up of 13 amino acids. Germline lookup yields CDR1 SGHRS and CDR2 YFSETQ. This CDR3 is CASSSGGFTEAFF. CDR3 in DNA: TGCGCCAGCAGCTCAGGGGGTTTTACTGAAGCTTTCTTT.

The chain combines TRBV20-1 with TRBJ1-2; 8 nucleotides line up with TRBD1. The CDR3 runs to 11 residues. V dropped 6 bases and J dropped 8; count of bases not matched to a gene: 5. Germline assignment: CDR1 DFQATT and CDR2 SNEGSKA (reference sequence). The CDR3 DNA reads TGCAGTGCAAAACAGGGGGAAGGCTACACCTTC. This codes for CSAKQGEGYTF.

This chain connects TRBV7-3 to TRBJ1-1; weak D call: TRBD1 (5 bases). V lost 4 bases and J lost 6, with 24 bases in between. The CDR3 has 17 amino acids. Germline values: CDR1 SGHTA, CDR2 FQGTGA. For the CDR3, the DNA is TGTGCCAGCAGCTCGGTGATAATTGAACAGGCCACTCCTGAAGCTTTCTTT. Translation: CASSSVIIEQATPEAFF.

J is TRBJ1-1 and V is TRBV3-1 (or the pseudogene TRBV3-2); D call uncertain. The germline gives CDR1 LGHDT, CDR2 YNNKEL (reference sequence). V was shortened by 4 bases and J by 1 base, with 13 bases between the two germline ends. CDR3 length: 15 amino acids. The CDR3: CASSRLRRTNTEAFF. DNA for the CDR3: TGTGCCAGCAGCCGGTTGAGGAGGACGAACACTGAAGCTTTCTTT.

For the CDR3, the DNA is TGCGCCAGCAGCATAACCGGGACTAGTAACTACGAGCAGTACTTC. This encodes CASSITGTSNYEQYF. The gene calls are TRBV5-1 and TRBJ2-7, with 8 bases aligning to TRBD2. The CDR3 has 15 amino acids. Germline lookup yields CDR1 SGHRS and CDR2 YFSETQ. The V segment lost 4 bases and the J segment 3 bases; nucleotides outside the gene matches: 9. The variable domain in full, completed from reference TRBV5-1 and TRBJ2-7, reads KAGVTQTPRYLIKTRGQQVTLSCSPISGHRSVSWYQQTPGQGLQFLFEYFSETQRNKGNFPGRFSGRQFSNSRSEMNVSTLELGDSALYLCASSITGTSNYEQYFGPGTRLTVT.

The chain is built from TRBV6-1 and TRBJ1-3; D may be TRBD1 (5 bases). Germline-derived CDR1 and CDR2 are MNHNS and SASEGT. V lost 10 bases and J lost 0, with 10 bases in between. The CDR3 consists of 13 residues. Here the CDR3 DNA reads TGTGCCACCTGGGGGGGCTCTGGAAACACCATATATTTT. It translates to CATWGGSGNTIYF.

The CDR3 DNA follows: TGTGCCAGCAGCCAAGATCTAGGACAGCCCCAGCATTTT. The encoded protein is CASSQDLGQPQHF. The chain employs TRBV3-1 (or the pseudogene TRBV3-2) and TRBJ1-5; D call uncertain. The germline V gene encodes CDR1 LGHDT and CDR2 YNNKEL (reference sequence). Trimming removed 0 bases from V and 7 bases from J, with 7 bases in between. This CDR3 has 13 amino acids.

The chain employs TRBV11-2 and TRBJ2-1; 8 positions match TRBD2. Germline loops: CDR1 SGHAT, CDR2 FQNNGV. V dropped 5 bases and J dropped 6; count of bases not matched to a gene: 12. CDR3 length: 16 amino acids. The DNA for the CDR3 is TGTGCCAGCAGCCGACGAGCGGGGGCTCCAGGCAATGAGCAGTTCTTC. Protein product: CASSRRAGAPGNEQFF.

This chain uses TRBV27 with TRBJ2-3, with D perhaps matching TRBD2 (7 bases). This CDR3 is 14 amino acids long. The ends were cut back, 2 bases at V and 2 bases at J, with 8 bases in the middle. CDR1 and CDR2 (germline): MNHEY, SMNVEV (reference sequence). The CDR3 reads CASSLAGATDTQYF. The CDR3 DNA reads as TGTGCCAGCAGTTTAGCGGGGGCCACAGATACGCAGTATTTT.

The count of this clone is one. The CDR3 coding sequence is TGTGCCAGCAGCTTACGGGAAACGAACACTGAAGCTTTCTTT. This gives the protein CASSLRETNTEAFF. The chain carries TRBV13 and TRBJ1-1; D remains ambiguous. Between the trimmed V and J ends, which lost 2 bases and 1 base, there was a span of 8 bases. CDR3 length: 14 amino acids. Germline lookup yields CDR1 PRHDT and CDR2 FYEKMQ (reference sequence).

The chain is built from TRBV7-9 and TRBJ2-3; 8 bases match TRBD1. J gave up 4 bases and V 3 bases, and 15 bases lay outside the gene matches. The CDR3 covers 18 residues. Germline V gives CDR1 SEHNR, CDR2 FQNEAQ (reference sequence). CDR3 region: CASSLKRGQAGYPDTQYF. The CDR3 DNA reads TGTGCCAGCAGCTTGAAGAGGGGACAGGCCGGTTATCCAGATACGCAGTATTTT.

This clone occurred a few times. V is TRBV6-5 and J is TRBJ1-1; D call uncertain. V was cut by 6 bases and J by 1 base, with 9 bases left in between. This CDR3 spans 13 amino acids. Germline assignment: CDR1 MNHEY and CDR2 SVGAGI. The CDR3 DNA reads TGTGCCAGCAGCGACCAGGAGAACACTGAAGCTTTCTTT. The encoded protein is CASSDQENTEAFF.